The next 24 T cell receptor beta chains were all read from a single sample in a study of Ad26.COV2.S vaccination and SARS-CoV-2 variants. As for treatment: some 20 received Ad26.COV2.S at low or high dose, single or two shots; about five received placebo; per-sample allocation not given. Specimen acquisition occurred on day 63 following the initial vaccine or placebo injection. The table came from immunoSEQ multiplex PCR; TCRdb's copy has only in-frame clones and leaves some out. The sample has about 390,000 clones; 80% to 90% are singletons. Material: peripheral blood, obtained in a trial of Ad26.COV2.S vaccine versus placebo. These receptors originate from a person between 18 and 59 years old who received the Ad26.COV2.S COVID-19 vaccine or a placebo.

V and J are TRBV19 and TRBJ1-2, with no clear D. This CDR3 is built from 13 residues. Trimming removed 2 bases from V and 2 bases from J, with 6 bases in between. In germline, CDR1 is LNHDA, CDR2 SQIVND (reference sequence). CDR3 DNA sequence: TGTGCCAGTAGTATAACGGAAAACTATGGCTACACCTTC. Its translation: CASSITENYGYTF.

The chain couples TRBV6-6 to TRBJ2-7; TRBD1 matches 9 bases. Per germline, CDR1 MNHNY and CDR2 SVGAGI (reference sequence). The length of the CDR3 is 12 residues. V was clipped by 9 bases and J by 2 bases; unmatched bases: 2. The CDR3 here is CASGQGPYEQYF. CDR3 in DNA: TGTGCCAGTGGACAGGGGCCCTACGAGCAGTACTTC.

This clone appeared once. The chain's CDR3 is CASSPPGTNTEAFF. DNA for the CDR3: TGTGCCAGTAGTCCGCCCGGGACCAACACTGAAGCTTTCTTT. The gene calls are TRBV19 and TRBJ1-1; D may be TRBD1 (5 bases). The V gene lost 5 bases and the J gene lost 2 bases, with 12 bases spanning the gap. The CDR3 covers 14 residues. Germline assignment: CDR1 LNHDA and CDR2 SQIVND (reference sequence).

V is TRBV7-9 and J is TRBJ2-5; D is undetermined. CDR1 is SEHNR and CDR2 is FQNEAQ in the germline V gene (reference sequence). The CDR3 is 13 residues long. Trimming shortened V by 2 bases and J by 5 bases, and 9 bases separated the two germline ends. In nucleotides, the CDR3 is TGTGCCAGCAGCTTACGAGCCCGGGAGACCCAGTACTTC. Amino acids: CASSLRARETQYF. The complete variable domain, with remaining parts taken from reference TRBV7-9 and TRBJ2-5, reads DTGVSQNPRHKITKRGQNVTFRCDPISEHNRLYWYRQTLGQGPEFLTYFQNEAQLEKSRLLSDRFSAERPKGSFSTLEIQRTEQGDSAMYLCASSLRARETQYFGPGTRLLVL.

The rearrangement joins TRBV9 to TRBJ1-5; 8 bases line up with TRBD1. Looked up from germline, CDR1 is SGDLS and CDR2 is YYNGEE. The V gene end was trimmed by 0 bases and the J gene end by 5 bases; junction bases not matched to a gene: 4. CDR3 length equals 15 residues. CDR3 sequence reads: CASSVDGTGHQPQHF. For the CDR3, the DNA is TGTGCCAGCAGCGTAGATGGGACAGGACATCAGCCCCAGCATTTT.

The chain uses TRBV3-1 (or the pseudogene TRBV3-2) and TRBJ1-1; no clear D. Trimming removed 1 base from V and 7 bases from J, with 13 bases in between. Germline V lookup: CDR1 LGHDT, CDR2 YNNKEL (reference sequence). This CDR3 is built from 14 residues. CDR3 loop: CASSQVYLDGEAFF. CDR3 nucleotide sequence: TGTGCCAGCAGCCAAGTGTACCTGGACGGTGAAGCTTTCTTT.

This chain uses TRBV5-6 with TRBJ1-5; 7 bases fit TRBD1. This CDR3 is built from 15 residues. Germline values: CDR1 SGHDT, CDR2 YYEEEE. Trimming took 4 bases from V and 4 from J; bases not matched to a gene: 8. DNA of the CDR3: TGTGCCAGCAGCGTCCGGGACAGCCAGAATCAGCCCCAGCATTTT. Its protein is CASSVRDSQNQPQHF.

CDR3: CASSPAGNTEAFF. The CDR3 region has the DNA TGTGCCAGCAGCCCAGCAGGGAACACTGAAGCTTTCTTT. This rearrangement joins TRBV7-8 to TRBJ1-1; unclear D gene. The V and J ends lost 5 bases and 1 base respectively, with 8 bases between them. The CDR3 contains 13 residues. Germline V CDR1 and CDR2: SGHVS, FQNEAQ.

The genes are TRBV6-5 and TRBJ1-2; the match to TRBD1 covers 12 bases. The CDR3 spans 15 residues. The V gene end was trimmed by 6 bases and the J gene end by 6 bases; junction bases not matched to a gene: 8. From germline, CDR1 is MNHEY and CDR2 SVGAGI. The CDR3 reads CASRGQGALSNGYTF. CDR3 in DNA: TGTGCCAGCAGGGGACAGGGGGCGCTTTCAAATGGCTACACCTTC.

This clone was recorded once. This sample includes further DNA sequences coding for the same CDR3. The V call is TRBV11-2, the J call TRBJ2-5; D not certain. The V end lost 5 bases, the J end lost 4 bases, and 8 bases lay between the germline ends. This CDR3 has 12 residues. Germline V CDR1 and CDR2: SGHAT, FQNNGV. The CDR3 reads CASSQTRETQYF. In nucleotides, the CDR3 is TGTGCCAGCAGCCAAACGAGAGAGACCCAGTACTTC.

The V and J genes are TRBV10-2 and TRBJ2-2; 7 positions agree with TRBD1. Per germline, CDR1 WSHSY and CDR2 SAAADI. The CDR3 covers 14 residues. With V trimmed by 9 bases and J by 4 bases, 8 bases remained unmatched. As DNA, the CDR3 is TGCGCCAGGTCAGGGGGTGGCGGCACCGGGGAGCTGTTTTTT. Translating it yields CARSGGGGTGELFF.

The V gene is TRBV4-3, the J gene TRBJ2-5; tentatively, D is TRBD2 (6 bases). From germline, CDR1 is LGHNA and CDR2 YSLEER. CDR3 length equals 16 residues. Trimming cost V 0 bases and J 4 bases, with 15 bases left between them. The CDR3 region is CASSQEGGRAGETQYF. CDR3 DNA: TGCGCCAGCAGCCAAGAGGGGGGTAGAGCTGGAGAGACCCAGTACTTC.

The chain joins TRBV6-5 to TRBJ1-1; no reliable D call. The CDR3 extends over 13 amino acids. The V end lost 5 bases, the J end lost 0 bases, and 7 bases lay between the germline ends. Per germline, CDR1 MNHEY and CDR2 SVGAGI. The CDR3 loop is CASSLTVNTEAFF. As DNA, the CDR3 is TGTGCCAGCAGTCTGACGGTGAACACTGAAGCTTTCTTT.

Here the CDR3 reads CASSLRPGWSYEQYF. In DNA form, the CDR3 reads TGTGCCAGCAGTTTACGGCCGGGATGGTCCTACGAGCAGTACTTC. The chain is built from TRBV27 and TRBJ2-7; the D gene is possibly TRBD2 (5 bases). CDR3 length equals 15 residues. Germline loops: CDR1 MNHEY, CDR2 SMNVEV (reference sequence). The V and J ends lost 2 bases and 1 base respectively, with 12 bases between them.

The gene calls are TRBV6-5 and TRBJ1-1; TRBD1 agrees at 8 bases. Trimming took 11 bases from V and 1 from J; bases not matched to a gene: 3. CDR3 length: 12 amino acids. Per the germline V gene, CDR1 is MNHEY and CDR2 is SVGAGI. The CDR3 loop reads CAEQGENTEAFF. CDR3 sequence (DNA): TGTGCCGAACAGGGGGAGAACACTGAAGCTTTCTTT.

This clone turned up a few times. The chain employs TRBV4-1 and TRBJ1-5; D is unresolved. V was shortened by 4 bases and J by 4 bases, with 8 bases between the two germline ends. The germline V gene has CDR1 MGHRA and CDR2 YSYEKL. CDR3 length equals 13 residues. CDR3 sequence reads: CASSLIGNQPQHF. CDR3 nucleotides: TGCGCCAGCAGCCTAATCGGGAATCAGCCCCAGCATTTT.

The rearrangement joins TRBV10-3 to TRBJ1-6, with unresolved D. The CDR3 contains 15 residues. V was cut by 3 bases and J by 5 bases, with 11 bases left in between. Germline CDR1 reads ENHRY; CDR2 reads SYGVKD. In nucleotides, the CDR3 is TGTGCCATCAGTGATACCGGAGCTAATAATTCACCCCTCCACTTT. It translates to CAISDTGANNSPLHF.

V and J are TRBV5-1 and TRBJ2-2, with a possible D match to TRBD1 (6 bases). Trimming stripped 0 bases from V and 6 bases from J, with 9 bases between. Germline CDR1 SGHRS, CDR2 YFSETQ. This CDR3 contains 14 residues. The CDR3 loop is CASSLEGVAGELFF. CDR3 bases: TGCGCCAGCAGCTTGGAGGGGGTAGCCGGGGAGCTGTTTTTT.

The chain has TRBV6-4 and TRBJ1-2; no reliable D call. Between the trimmed V and J ends, which lost 0 bases and 8 bases, there was a span of 16 bases. The CDR3 contains 15 residues. The germline V gene encodes CDR1 MRHNA and CDR2 SNTAGT. CDR3 nucleotides: TGTGCCAGCAGTGACTCGAAGAACAAGTTATACGGCTACACCTTC. Translation: CASSDSKNKLYGYTF.

The chain joins TRBV3-1 (or the pseudogene TRBV3-2) to TRBJ2-7; D gene ambiguous. The CDR3 consists of 15 residues. V gave up 1 base and J gave up 2 bases, with 12 bases separating them. Germline V gene sequence: CDR1 LGHDT, CDR2 YNNKEL (reference sequence). The CDR3 region is CASSQGSARPYEQYF. The DNA for the CDR3 is TGTGCCAGCAGCCAAGGGTCCGCGCGCCCCTACGAGCAGTACTTC.

The J gene is TRBJ1-2, the V gene TRBV27; TRBD1 matches at 10 bases. From germline, CDR1 is MNHEY and CDR2 SMNVEV (reference sequence). With V trimmed by 5 bases and J by 7 bases, 4 bases remained unmatched. The CDR3 covers 13 residues. This CDR3 reads CASSLRTGGGYTF. For the CDR3, the DNA is TGTGCCAGCAGTCTCCGGACAGGGGGTGGCTACACCTTC.

The chain employs TRBV7-8 and TRBJ1-1; a weak D match, TRBD1 (6 bases). Germline assignment: CDR1 SGHVS and CDR2 FQNEAQ. Trimming took off 1 base at V and 0 bases at J, with 12 bases between the two ends. This CDR3 is built from 16 residues. CDR3 residues: CASSLGNRALNTEAFF. The CDR3 DNA sequence: TGTGCCAGCAGCTTAGGCAACAGGGCTTTGAACACTGAAGCTTTCTTT. Supplemented by reference TRBV7-8 and TRBJ1-1, the full variable domain reads GAGVSQSPRYKVAKRGQDVALRCDPISGHVSLFWYQQALGQGPEFLTYFQNEAQLDKSGLPSDRFFAERPEGSVSTLKIQRTQQEDSAVYLCASSLGNRALNTEAFFGQGTRLTVV.

The chain couples TRBV5-1 to TRBJ2-2; 7 bases are shared with TRBD1. V shed 6 bases, J shed 5 bases, and the junction held 7 bases outside the gene matches. The length of the CDR3 is 14 residues. Germline CDR1 and CDR2: SGHRS and YFSETQ. CDR3 DNA: TGCGCCAGCACACTACAGGGGAAGACCGGGGAGCTGTTTTTT. It codes for CASTLQGKTGELFF. Drawing the rest from reference TRBV5-1 and TRBJ2-2, the complete variable domain is KAGVTQTPRYLIKTRGQQVTLSCSPISGHRSVSWYQQTPGQGLQFLFEYFSETQRNKGNFPGRFSGRQFSNSRSEMNVSTLELGDSALYLCASTLQGKTGELFFGEGSRLTVL.

This chain joins TRBV6-4 and TRBJ1-5; 7 nucleotides agree with TRBD1. V lost 2 bases to trimming and J lost 7 bases; unmatched junction nucleotides: 8. Germline V lookup: CDR1 MRHNA, CDR2 SNTAGT. The CDR3 loop spans 15 amino acids. The CDR3 region is CASSDPTGEGQPQHF. The DNA of the CDR3 is TGTGCCAGCAGTGACCCAACAGGGGAAGGACAGCCCCAGCATTTT.